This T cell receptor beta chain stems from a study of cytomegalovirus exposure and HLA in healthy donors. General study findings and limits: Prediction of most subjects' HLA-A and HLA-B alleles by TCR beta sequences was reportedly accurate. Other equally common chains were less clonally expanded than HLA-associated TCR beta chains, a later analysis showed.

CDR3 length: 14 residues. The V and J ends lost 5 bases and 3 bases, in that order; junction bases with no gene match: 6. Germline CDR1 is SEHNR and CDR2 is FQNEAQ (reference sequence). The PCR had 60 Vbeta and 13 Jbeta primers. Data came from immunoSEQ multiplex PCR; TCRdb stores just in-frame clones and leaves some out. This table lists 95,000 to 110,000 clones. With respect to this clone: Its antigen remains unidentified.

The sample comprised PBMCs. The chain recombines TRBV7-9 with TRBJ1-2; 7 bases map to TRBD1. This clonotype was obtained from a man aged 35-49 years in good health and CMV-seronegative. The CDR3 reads CASSPLGTDYGYTF. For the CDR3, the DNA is TGTGCCAGCAGCCCCTTGGGGACAGACTATGGCTACACCTTC.